The clone carrying this T cell receptor beta chain showed up just a few times. The data stem from a study of control samples from healthy donors and cancer patients. V shed 7 bases and J 3 bases; nucleotides not matched to a gene: 7. Germline CDR1 reads SQVTM; CDR2 reads ANQGSEA. CDR3 size: 13 residues. The table came from immunoSEQ multiplex PCR; TCRdb's copy has only in-frame clones and leaves some out. Of around 150,000 clones listed, 70% to 90% were seen once; the top ten hold about 12%. Input material: blood. This clonotype was obtained from a man aged 30-40 years in good health. J is TRBJ1-1 and V is TRBV29-1; 8 bases map to TRBD1. This CDR3 reads CSARTGRDTEAFF. For the CDR3, the DNA is TGCAGCGCCAGGACAGGGAGGGACACTGAAGCTTTCTTT.